This T cell receptor (beta chain) was identified in a study of cytomegalovirus exposure and HLA in healthy donors. These donors were members of the approximately 110-subject validation cohort, a group separate from the approximately 620-subject first cohort. The CDR3 contains 19 residues. Germline V gene sequence: CDR1 SEHNR, CDR2 FQNEAQ (reference sequence). V lost 5 bases and J lost 3; bases outside the gene matches: 18. Findings and limits, study-wide: Under in vitro conditions, a few CMV-associated chains were confirmed as specific for CMV antigens. Subsequent analysis of the roughly 120 validation repertoires found a tendency for first-cohort TCR clusters to co-occur. The study found most TCR sequences rare, yet found some public TCRs in many donors.

Notes on this clone: The antigen is not known.

The method was immunoSEQ multiplex PCR; TCRdb's version includes in-frame clones alone and lacks a portion of them. This table holds 200,000 to 250,000 clones, around 86% found once. Sequencing was performed on PBMCs. The sequence came from a woman in her late teens or twenties in good health and CMV-seropositive. V usage is TRBV7-9 and J usage is TRBJ2-1, with 8 nucleotides matching TRBD2. CDR3 amino acids: CASSLPWGAAGGRYNEQFF. The CDR3 DNA sequence: TGTGCCAGCAGCCTCCCGTGGGGCGCGGCGGGAGGACGCTACAATGAGCAGTTCTTC.